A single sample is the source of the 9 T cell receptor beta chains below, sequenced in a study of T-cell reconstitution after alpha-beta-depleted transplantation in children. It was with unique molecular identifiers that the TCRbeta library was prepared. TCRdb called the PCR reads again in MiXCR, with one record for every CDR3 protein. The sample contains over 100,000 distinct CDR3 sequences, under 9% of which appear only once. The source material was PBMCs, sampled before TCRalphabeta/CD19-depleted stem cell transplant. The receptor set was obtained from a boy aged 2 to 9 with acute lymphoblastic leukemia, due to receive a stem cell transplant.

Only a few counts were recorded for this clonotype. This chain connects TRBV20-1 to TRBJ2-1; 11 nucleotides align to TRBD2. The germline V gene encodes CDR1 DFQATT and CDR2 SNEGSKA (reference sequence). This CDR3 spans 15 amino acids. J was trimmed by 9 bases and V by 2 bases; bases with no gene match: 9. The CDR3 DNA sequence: TGCAGTGCTAGACCCCTAGCGGGGGGTTCGCTTGAGCAGTTCTTC. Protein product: CSARPLAGGSLEQFF.

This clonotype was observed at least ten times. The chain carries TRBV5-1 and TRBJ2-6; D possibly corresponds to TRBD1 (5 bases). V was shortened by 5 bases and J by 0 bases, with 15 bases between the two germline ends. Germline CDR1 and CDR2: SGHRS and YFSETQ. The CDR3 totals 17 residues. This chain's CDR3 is CASRMAPTGSGANVLTF. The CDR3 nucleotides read TGCGCCAGCAGAATGGCCCCTACAGGCTCTGGGGCCAACGTCCTGACTTTC.

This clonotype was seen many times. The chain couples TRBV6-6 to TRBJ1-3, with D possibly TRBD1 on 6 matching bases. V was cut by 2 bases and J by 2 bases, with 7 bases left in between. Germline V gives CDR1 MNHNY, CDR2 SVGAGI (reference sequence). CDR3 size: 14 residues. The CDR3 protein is CASSYQGTGNTIYF. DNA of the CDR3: TGTGCCAGCAGTTACCAGGGGACTGGAAACACCATATATTTT.

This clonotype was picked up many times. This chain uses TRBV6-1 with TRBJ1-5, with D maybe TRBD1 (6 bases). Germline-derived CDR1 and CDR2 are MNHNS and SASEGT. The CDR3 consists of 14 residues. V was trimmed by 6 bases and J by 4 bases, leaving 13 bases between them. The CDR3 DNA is TGTGCCAGCAGGAAAGAGGGGGGGAATCAGCCCCAGCATTTT. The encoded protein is CASRKEGGNQPQHF.

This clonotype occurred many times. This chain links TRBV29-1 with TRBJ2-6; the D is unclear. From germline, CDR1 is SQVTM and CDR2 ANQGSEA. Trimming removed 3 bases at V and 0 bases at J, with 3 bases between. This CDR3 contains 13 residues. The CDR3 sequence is CSVDPSGANVLTF. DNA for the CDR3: TGCAGCGTTGACCCCTCTGGGGCCAACGTCCTGACTTTC.

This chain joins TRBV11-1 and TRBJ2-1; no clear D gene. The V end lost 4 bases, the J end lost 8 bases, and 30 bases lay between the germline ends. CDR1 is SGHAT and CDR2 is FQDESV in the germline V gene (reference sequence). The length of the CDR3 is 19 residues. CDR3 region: CASSSATYSPLSNFDEQFF. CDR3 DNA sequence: TGTGCCAGCAGCTCAGCGACATACAGCCCTCTGTCCAATTTCGATGAGCAGTTCTTC.

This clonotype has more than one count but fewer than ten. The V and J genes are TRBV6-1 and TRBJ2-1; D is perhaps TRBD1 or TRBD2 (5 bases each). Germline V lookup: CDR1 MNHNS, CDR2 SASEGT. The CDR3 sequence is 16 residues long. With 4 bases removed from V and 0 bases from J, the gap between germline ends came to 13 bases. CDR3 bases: TGTGCCAGCAGTGCTGGGGGTCCCCTCTCCTACAATGAGCAGTTCTTC. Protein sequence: CASSAGGPLSYNEQFF.

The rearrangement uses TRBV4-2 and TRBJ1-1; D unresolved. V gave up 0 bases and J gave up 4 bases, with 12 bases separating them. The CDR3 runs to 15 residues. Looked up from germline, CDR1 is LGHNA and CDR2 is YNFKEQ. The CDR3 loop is CASSQEEGQPTEAFF. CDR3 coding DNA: TGTGCCAGCAGCCAAGAGGAAGGGCAGCCCACTGAAGCTTTCTTT.

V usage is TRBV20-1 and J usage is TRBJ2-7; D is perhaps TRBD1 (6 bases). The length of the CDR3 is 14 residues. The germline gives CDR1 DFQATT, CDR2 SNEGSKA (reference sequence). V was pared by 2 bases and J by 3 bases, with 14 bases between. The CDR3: CSARFRGWDYEQYF. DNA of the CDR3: TGCAGTGCTAGATTCAGGGGTTGGGACTACGAGCAGTACTTC.